This T cell receptor (beta chain) was captured in a study of human T cells and chemical hapten exposure. At the level of the study: Slight volume differences across pooled libraries mainly accounted for varying per-sample TCR yields. Broader study findings: No change in TCRs above 1 in 1000 frequency was produced by DPC sensitization. Every donor had alopecia, and their immune response may therefore differ from healthy people's.

About this clonotype itself: Antigen unknown.

CDR3 length equals 14 residues. The ends lost 6 bases at V and 4 bases at J; junction bases unmatched: 5. Study processing details: A per-sample median of roughly 91,000 TCRs was observed, with a range of roughly 20,000 to 690,600. TCRdb reprocessed the RACE reads with MiXCR, giving one entry per CDR3 protein. The V and J calls here are based on TCRdb, not the publication. The sample has around 160,000 distinct CDR3 sequences, about 14% seen once. Described time point: patch test 1, 2 weeks after DPC sensitization. Treatment defined: therapeutic diphenylcyclopropenone sensitization with weekly scalp DPC.

The receptor comes from a woman younger than 45 with alopecia areata. Some clones in this sample may be carry-over from other donors' samples. The sample consisted of whole blood, taken in connection with sensitization to the hapten diphenylcyclopropenone (DPC). The rearrangement links TRBV12-3 or TRBV12-4 to TRBJ1-4; 7 bases align to TRBD1. The CDR3 DNA reads as TGTGCCAGCAGCAAGACAGGGTTTAATGAAAAACTGTTTTTT. Translated, it gives CASSKTGFNEKLFF.